This T cell receptor beta chain was found in a study of response to subunit inactivated influenza vaccine. Whole-study findings and limits: That few new T cells are recruited by each seasonal influenza vaccination was the authors' suggestion.

This clonotype showed up just a few times. The antigen is not known. Germline V gives CDR1 MGHDK, CDR2 SYGVNS. The length of the CDR3 is 14 residues. The V and J ends lost 2 bases and 0 bases respectively, with 8 bases between them. One entry per CDR3 protein results from TCRdb running MiXCR on the RT-PCR reads. The sample has roughly 190,000 distinct CDR3 sequences, approximately 12% seen once. The same data also contributed to another study, on T cells expressing NK-cell markers. In that study: As the method of synthesis, 5'RACE template switching with UMIs yielded TCR beta cDNA. The TCR beta repertoires were obtained from sorted CD3+CD56+NKG2C+, CD3+CD56+NKG2C- and CD3+CD56-NKG2C+ T cells. The eight sequenced donors comprised seven who were HCMV-seropositive and one who was seronegative. Several donors likewise had their CD3+CD56-NKG2C+ fraction led by these clonotypes.

Material: CD8+ T cells sorted from PBMCs, obtained less than 13 days after vaccination. The clonotype was recovered from a man in his fifties who received an inactivated influenza vaccine. The chain uses TRBV25-1 and TRBJ2-7; D is possibly TRBD2 (6 bases). Here the CDR3 reads CASSEVSGSYEQYF. The CDR3 region has the DNA TGTGCCAGCAGTGAAGTTAGCGGCTCCTACGAGCAGTACTTC.